This TCR beta chain derives from a study of control samples from healthy donors and cancer patients. Sequencing was performed with immunoSEQ multiplex PCR; in TCRdb, only in-frame clones are kept and a portion is missing. The sample yields just over 80,000 clones, around 94% seen once. The sample comprised blood. The origin of this receptor is a woman aged 18-29 years in good health.

The CDR3 bases are TGTGCCAGCAGCTTAGAAGTAGTCAGAGGAGATACGCAGTATTTT. Protein: CASSLEVVRGDTQYF. The chain combines TRBV11-2 with TRBJ2-3, with D hard to call. Trimming cost V 0 bases and J 5 bases, with 12 bases left between them. The CDR3 is made up of 15 amino acids. Looked up from germline, CDR1 is SGHAT and CDR2 is FQNNGV.